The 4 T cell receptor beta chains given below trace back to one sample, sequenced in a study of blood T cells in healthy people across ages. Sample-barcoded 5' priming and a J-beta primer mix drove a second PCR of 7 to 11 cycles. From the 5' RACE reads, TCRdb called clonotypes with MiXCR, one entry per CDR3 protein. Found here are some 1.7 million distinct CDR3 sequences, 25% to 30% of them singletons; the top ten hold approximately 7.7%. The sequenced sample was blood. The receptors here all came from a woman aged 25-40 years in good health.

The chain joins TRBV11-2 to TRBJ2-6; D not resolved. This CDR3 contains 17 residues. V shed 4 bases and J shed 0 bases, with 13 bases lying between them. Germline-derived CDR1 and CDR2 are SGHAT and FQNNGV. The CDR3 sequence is CASSSPAVLSGANVLTF. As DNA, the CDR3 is TGTGCCAGCAGCTCCCCGGCCGTTCTCTCTGGGGCCAACGTCCTGACTTTC.

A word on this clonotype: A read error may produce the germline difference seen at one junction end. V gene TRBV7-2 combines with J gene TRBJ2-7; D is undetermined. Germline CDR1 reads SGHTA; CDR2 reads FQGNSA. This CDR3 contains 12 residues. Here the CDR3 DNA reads TGTGCCTGCAGCTTAAAGGCCTACGAGCAGTACTTC. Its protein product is CACSLKAYEQYF.

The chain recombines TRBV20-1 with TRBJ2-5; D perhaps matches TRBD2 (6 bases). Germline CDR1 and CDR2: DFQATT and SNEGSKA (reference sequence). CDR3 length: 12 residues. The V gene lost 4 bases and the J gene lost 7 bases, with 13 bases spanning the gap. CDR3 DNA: TGCAGTGCTACCCCGGGAGTTAGGACCCAGTACTTC. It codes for CSATPGVRTQYF.

This chain's CDR3 is CASSFTTTRVGYEQYF. The CDR3 DNA follows: TGTGCCAGCAGCTTCACTACTACGCGGGTGGGTTACGAGCAGTACTTC. This sequence joins TRBV7-2 and TRBJ2-7, with D possibly being TRBD2 (5 bases). From germline, CDR1 is SGHTA and CDR2 FQGNSA. Trimming took 3 bases from V and 4 from J, leaving 19 bases between them. This CDR3 is 16 amino acids long.